This entry lists 17 T cell receptor beta chains sequenced from one sample in a study of tumor-infiltrating lymphocytes in localized non-small cell lung cancer. Method: immunoSEQ multiplex PCR; TCRdb's copy keeps in-frame clones and lacks some. The table records 7,000 to 9,500 clones, 77% of them present only once. Sequencing used lung tumor tissue. The receptor set was obtained from a human donor with non-small cell lung cancer.

J is TRBJ1-2 and V is TRBV6-6; D is perhaps TRBD1 (6 bases). V was pared by 6 bases and J by 0 bases, with 14 bases between. Germline CDR1 and CDR2: MNHNY and SVGAGI (reference sequence). The CDR3 is made up of 15 amino acids. In nucleotides, the CDR3 is TGTGCCAGCAGGGAGGGGGGACAATCTAACTATGGCTACACCTTC. This codes for CASREGGQSNYGYTF.

The chain employs TRBV7-2 and TRBJ2-1; D is ambiguous. CDR1 SGHTA and CDR2 FQGNSA come from the germline V gene. The CDR3 spans 13 residues. V was shortened by 2 bases and J by 8 bases, with 10 bases between the two germline ends. CDR3 sequence: CASSLSLSDEQFF. In DNA, the CDR3 is TGTGCCAGCAGCTTATCGTTGTCGGATGAGCAGTTCTTC.

V and J are TRBV7-8 and TRBJ1-5; 7 positions agree with TRBD1. In germline, CDR1 is SGHVS, CDR2 FQNEAQ. The CDR3 spans 16 residues. The trim removed 5 bases at V and 6 bases at J, leaving 13 bases unmatched. CDR3 region: CASSVDRAPIGQPQHF. For the CDR3, the DNA is TGTGCCAGCAGCGTCGACAGGGCCCCAATAGGTCAGCCCCAGCATTTT.

The chain is built from TRBV29-1 and TRBJ1-1; D perhaps matches TRBD1 (6 bases). There are 13 residues in the CDR3. The V gene lost 7 bases and the J gene lost 4 bases, with 16 bases spanning the gap. Germline-derived CDR1 and CDR2 are SQVTM and ANQGSEA. As DNA, the CDR3 is TGCAGCGCCACGGACAGTATGGGCACTGAAGCTTTCTTT. Residues: CSATDSMGTEAFF.

This clone has a handful of counts. The gene calls are TRBV11-3 and TRBJ2-3; 8 positions match TRBD2. CDR1 SGHNT and CDR2 YENEEA come from the germline V gene. CDR3 length: 15 residues. V trimming: 1 base; J trimming: 4 bases; junction bases outside the gene matches: 4. Here the CDR3 DNA reads TGTGCCAGCAGCTTAGGGACTAGCAACGCAGATACGCAGTATTTT. This codes for CASSLGTSNADTQYF.

This clone has a single count. J is TRBJ1-4 and V is TRBV4-1; D is unresolved. Germline CDR1 reads MGHRA; CDR2 reads YSYEKL. The CDR3 totals 15 residues. V dropped 5 bases and J dropped 6 bases, with 16 bases sitting between them. CDR3 residues: CASSKGPAHDEKLFF. CDR3 in DNA: TGCGCCAGCAGCAAAGGGCCGGCGCATGATGAAAAACTGTTTTTT.

This clone came up a few times. J is TRBJ2-1 and V is TRBV5-1; D remains ambiguous. V gave up 1 base and J gave up 7 bases, with 12 bases separating them. This CDR3 has 14 amino acids. Germline V gene lookup returns CDR1 SGHRS and CDR2 YFSETQ. CDR3 residues: CASSLQLVYNEQFF. The DNA of the CDR3 is TGCGCCAGCAGCTTGCAGTTGGTCTATAATGAGCAGTTCTTC. The variable domain in full, completed from reference TRBV5-1 and TRBJ2-1, reads KAGVTQTPRYLIKTRGQQVTLSCSPISGHRSVSWYQQTPGQGLQFLFEYFSETQRNKGNFPGRFSGRQFSNSRSEMNVSTLELGDSALYLCASSLQLVYNEQFFGPGTRLTVL.

V is TRBV19 and J is TRBJ1-1; D is unclear. CDR3 size: 14 residues. The germline gives CDR1 LNHDA, CDR2 SQIVND (reference sequence). Trimming removed 0 bases at V and 5 bases at J, with 10 bases between. CDR3 DNA: TGTGCCAGTAGTATAGAGGGCGGGAGGACTGAAGCTTTCTTT. Protein sequence: CASSIEGGRTEAFF.

Turning to this clone: This sample also contains other DNA sequences that code for the same CDR3. The rearrangement uses TRBV30 and TRBJ2-1, with a possible D match to TRBD2 (6 bases). V dropped 5 bases and J dropped 4 bases, with 18 bases sitting between them. CDR1 is GTSNPN and CDR2 is SVGIG in the germline V gene (reference sequence). This CDR3 comprises 15 residues. CDR3 region: CAWAPRDSIYNEQFF. The CDR3 DNA is TGTGCCTGGGCCCCTCGGGACTCAATATACAATGAGCAGTTCTTC.

This rearrangement joins TRBV7-2 to TRBJ2-1; no clear D gene. V gave up 5 bases and J gave up 3 bases, with 2 bases separating them. This CDR3 is 11 amino acids long. The germline V gene has CDR1 SGHTA and CDR2 FQGNSA. In DNA, the CDR3 is TGTGCCAGCAGCAACTACAATGAGCAGTTCTTC. Protein: CASSNYNEQFF.

This chain connects TRBV7-9 to TRBJ2-3; D gene unclear. The CDR3 is made up of 12 amino acids. Germline CDR1 is SEHNR and CDR2 is FQNEAQ (reference sequence). Trimming removed 5 bases at V and 5 bases at J, with 8 bases between. The CDR3 DNA follows: TGTGCCAGCAGCACCCGAGGAGATACGCAGTATTTT. It translates to CASSTRGDTQYF.

The chain employs TRBV28 and TRBJ2-1; the match to TRBD2 covers 7 bases. This CDR3 has 12 residues. Looked up from germline, CDR1 is MDHEN and CDR2 is SYDVKM. After removal of 6 bases from V and 8 bases from J, the junction contained 4 bases not matched to a gene. CDR3 sequence (DNA): TGTGCCAGCAGGGGGAGGGTCTATGAGCAGTTCTTC. Translation: CASRGRVYEQFF.

This chain connects TRBV7-2 to TRBJ2-1; D is ambiguous. V was cut by 1 base and J by 9 bases, with 7 bases left in between. The CDR3 extends over 12 amino acids. The germline CDR1 and CDR2 sequences are SGHTA and FQGNSA. The CDR3 reads CASSLDMSEQFF. The DNA of the CDR3 is TGTGCCAGCAGCTTAGATATGAGTGAGCAGTTCTTC.

This rearrangement joins TRBV28 to TRBJ2-4, with 8 bases identical to TRBD2. The CDR3 sequence is 13 residues long. CDR1 is MDHEN, CDR2 SYDVKM, per germline. V was clipped by 6 bases and J by 9 bases; unmatched bases: 7. The CDR3 here is CASSPQRGSIQYF. The CDR3 DNA reads TGTGCCAGCAGCCCCCAGCGGGGGAGCATTCAGTACTTC.

Only a few counts were recorded for this clone. The chain links TRBV4-3 to TRBJ2-7; the match to TRBD2 covers 7 bases. V lost 2 bases and J lost 0; bases outside the gene matches: 4. The V gene's germline CDR1 is LGHNA and CDR2 YSLEER. The CDR3 runs 15 residues. The CDR3: CASSQLTGGSYEQYF. CDR3 sequence (DNA): TGCGCCAGCAGCCAACTCACGGGAGGCTCCTACGAGCAGTACTTC.

V gene TRBV18 combines with J gene TRBJ1-2; D is possibly TRBD1 (5 bases). Germline lookup yields CDR1 KGHSH and CDR2 LQKENI. CDR3 length equals 13 residues. V lost 2 bases and J 3 bases, leaving 7 bases between the germline ends. For the CDR3, the DNA is TGTGCCAGCTCACCATCCAGGGACTATGGCTACACCTTC. Translated, it gives CASSPSRDYGYTF.

The chain recombines TRBV5-1 with TRBJ2-1; 9 nucleotides agree with TRBD1. The CDR3 extends over 12 amino acids. CDR1 SGHRS and CDR2 YFSETQ come from the germline V gene. The ends lost 4 bases at V and 9 bases at J; junction bases unmatched: 2. CDR3 protein: CASSVQGAEQFF. CDR3 sequence (DNA): TGCGCCAGCAGCGTACAGGGGGCTGAGCAGTTCTTC.